Below, 3 T cell receptor beta chains from the same sample are listed, as sequenced in a study of metastatic and nonmetastatic thyroid tumors. TCRdb ran MiXCR on the PCR reads. The data contain tens of thousands of clones, 26% of them singletons. No patient received treatment before thyroid surgery. The sample taken for sequencing was blood. The receptors were sampled from a male donor with papillary thyroid cancer or a benign thyroid nodule (not recorded which). Some clones in this sample may be carry-over from other donors' samples.

This clone was seen repeatedly, ten times or more. The chain links TRBV10-3 to TRBJ2-5; no clear D. Germline V gene sequence: CDR1 ENHRY, CDR2 SYGVKD. This CDR3 spans 17 amino acids. The V gene lost 0 bases and the J gene lost 1 base, with 15 bases spanning the gap. The CDR3 DNA follows: TGTGCCATCAGTGAGTCTATCGGGCGGAAGGGCCAAGAGACCCAGTACTTC. It specifies CAISESIGRKGQETQYF.

On this clone itself: One end of the junction varies from germline; a read error may be responsible. The rearrangement uses TRBV6-2 or TRBV6-3 and TRBJ2-6; 9 bases map to TRBD1. The CDR3 runs to 19 residues. Germline V gives CDR1 MNHEY, CDR2 SVGEGT. The CDR3: CARSSWPGTGGSGANVLTF. CDR3 nucleotide sequence: TGTGCCAGAAGTTCCTGGCCCGGTACAGGGGGCTCTGGGGCCAACGTGCTGACTTTC.

This clone was picked up many times. This chain connects TRBV27 to TRBJ2-4; the D gene is possibly TRBD1 (6 bases). Trimming pared 3 bases from V and 12 bases from J, leaving 9 bases between. This CDR3 comprises 11 residues. Germline V gene sequence: CDR1 MNHEY, CDR2 SMNVEV (reference sequence). CDR3 bases: TGTGCCAGCAGTTTTCTGGGGGCTCAGTACTTC. Translated, it gives CASSFLGAQYF.